These 21 T cell receptor beta chains share one sample of origin, sequenced in a study of T cell responses to AZD1222 COVID-19 vaccine. Assay used: immunoSEQ multiplex PCR; TCRdb lists only in-frame clones, some missing. The sample carries around 130,000 clones, roughly 86% recorded once. This specimen was peripheral blood, taken 28 days after the second AZD1222 dose. These receptors all stem from an adult who received the AZD1222 COVID-19 vaccine.

This chain joins TRBV29-1 and TRBJ2-7; possibly TRBD1 for D (6 bases). The V gene lost 7 bases and the J gene lost 7 bases, with 14 bases spanning the gap. Germline CDR1 and CDR2: SQVTM and ANQGSEA. The CDR3 is made up of 11 amino acids. For the CDR3, the DNA is TGCAGCGCCGTTTGGGGGCGGGAGCAGTACTTC. Protein: CSAVWGREQYF.

DNA of the CDR3: TGTGCCAGCAGCAACAGAGTGCAATTTAACTATGGCTACACCTTC. It encodes CASSNRVQFNYGYTF. V usage is TRBV7-9 and J usage is TRBJ1-2; D gene unclear. Germline V CDR1 and CDR2: SEHNR, FQNEAQ (reference sequence). The CDR3 has 15 residues. The V end lost 5 bases, the J end lost 1 base, and 14 bases lay between the germline ends.

The V and J genes are TRBV18 and TRBJ2-3; the match to TRBD1 covers 9 bases. The CDR3 extends over 14 amino acids. The germline V gene has CDR1 KGHSH and CDR2 LQKENI. V shed 3 bases and J 4 bases; nucleotides not matched to a gene: 2. The CDR3 loop reads CASSPGQGSDTQYF. DNA for the CDR3: TGTGCCAGCTCACCGGGACAGGGTTCAGATACGCAGTATTTT.

CDR3 region: CASSLLRIEQFF. For the CDR3, the DNA is TGTGCCAGCAGCTTATTGAGGATTGAGCAGTTCTTC. V and J are TRBV7-9 and TRBJ2-1; D gene uncertain. The V gene's germline CDR1 is SEHNR and CDR2 FQNEAQ (reference sequence). The CDR3 extends over 12 amino acids. V was trimmed by 2 bases and J by 9 bases, leaving 8 bases between them.

The J gene is TRBJ2-5, the V gene TRBV7-8; D ambiguous. The CDR3 totals 12 residues. V was trimmed by 5 bases and J by 8 bases, leaving 12 bases between them. Germline loops: CDR1 SGHVS, CDR2 FQNEAQ. CDR3 bases: TGTGCCAGCAGCCCCGCTACAGTAACCCAGTACTTC. This translates into CASSPATVTQYF.

This chain joins TRBV9 and TRBJ1-1; D is perhaps TRBD1 (5 bases). V lost 3 bases and J 8 bases, leaving 17 bases between the germline ends. The germline V gene encodes CDR1 SGDLS and CDR2 YYNGEE. CDR3 length: 14 amino acids. CDR3 residues: CASSDMGRTSEAFF. CDR3 nucleotide sequence: TGTGCCAGCAGCGACATGGGACGCACTTCCGAAGCTTTCTTT.

This clone came up a few times. This chain uses TRBV7-9 with TRBJ2-2, with TRBD1 matching over 7 bases. Germline V gives CDR1 SEHNR, CDR2 FQNEAQ (reference sequence). The J segment lost 3 bases and the V segment lost 5 bases, leaving 9 bases of the junction unmatched. The CDR3 totals 16 residues. CDR3: CASSTGTAIYTGELFF. In DNA form, the CDR3 reads TGTGCCAGCAGCACCGGGACAGCGATTTACACCGGGGAGCTGTTTTTT.

The V and J genes are TRBV7-9 and TRBJ2-3; 7 nucleotides align to TRBD2. The CDR3 totals 16 residues. The trim removed 6 bases at V and 1 base at J, leaving 10 bases unmatched. Germline CDR1 reads SEHNR; CDR2 reads FQNEAQ (reference sequence). In DNA form, the CDR3 reads TGTGCCAGCAGTCCAGCGGCGGGGGACGGCACAGATACGCAGTATTTT. Translation gives CASSPAAGDGTDTQYF. The full variable domain, in which reference TRBV7-9 and TRBJ2-3 provide the parts outside the CDR3, is DTGVSQNPRHKITKRGQNVTFRCDPISEHNRLYWYRQTLGQGPEFLTYFQNEAQLEKSRLLSDRFSAERPKGSFSTLEIQRTEQGDSAMYLCASSPAAGDGTDTQYFGPGTRLTVL.

This clone was detected only once. CDR3: CATQGELAKNIQYF. In DNA, the CDR3 is TGTGCCACCCAGGGGGAACTAGCCAAAAACATTCAGTACTTC. The rearrangement uses TRBV10-3 and TRBJ2-4; 7 bases line up with TRBD1. Trimming took 10 bases from V and 0 from J; bases not matched to a gene: 6. The CDR3 length is 14 residues. The germline gives CDR1 ENHRY, CDR2 SYGVKD.

V usage is TRBV28 and J usage is TRBJ2-5; 11 bases match TRBD1. The CDR3 has 17 residues. Germline CDR1 and CDR2: MDHEN and SYDVKM. V shed 5 bases and J 4 bases; nucleotides not matched to a gene: 12. CDR3 sequence: CASSRVTGTGGTETQYF. The CDR3 coding sequence is TGTGCCAGCAGTCGCGTAACCGGGACAGGGGGAACAGAGACCCAGTACTTC. The full variable domain, in which reference TRBV28 and TRBJ2-5 provide the parts outside the CDR3, is DVKVTQSSRYLVKRTGEKVFLECVQDMDHENMFWYRQDPGLGLRLIYFSYDVKMKEKGDIPEGYSVSREKKERFSLILESASTNQTSMYLCASSRVTGTGGTETQYFGPGTRLLVL.

This chain connects TRBV7-2 to TRBJ1-1; possibly TRBD1 for D (6 bases). Trimming pared 3 bases from V and 6 bases from J, leaving 14 bases between. Germline V gene lookup returns CDR1 SGHTA and CDR2 FQGNSA. This CDR3 comprises 14 residues. CDR3 protein: CASSFNRVVAEAFF. The CDR3, as DNA: TGTGCCAGCAGCTTCAACAGGGTTGTGGCTGAAGCTTTCTTT.

The gene calls are TRBV28 and TRBJ1-6, with 7 bases matching TRBD1. The V and J ends lost 6 bases and 9 bases, in that order; junction bases with no gene match: 8. The CDR3 is made up of 14 amino acids. Germline assignment: CDR1 MDHEN and CDR2 SYDVKM. In DNA, the CDR3 is TGTGCCAGCAGCCTCGGGACAGTCACTTCACCCCTCCACTTT. It yields the protein CASSLGTVTSPLHF.

This chain connects TRBV15 to TRBJ1-4; TRBD1 aligns across 7 bases. The CDR3 covers 15 residues. Trimming took 0 bases from V and 9 from J; bases not matched to a gene: 7. The germline CDR1 and CDR2 sequences are LNHNV and YYDKDF (reference sequence). DNA of the CDR3: TGTGCCACCAGCAGAGATCGCGGGACAGCTCAAAAACTGTTTTTT. Amino acids: CATSRDRGTAQKLFF.

This CDR3 reads CASSSLGGVALQETQYF. CDR3 sequence (DNA): TGTGCCAGCAGCTCCCTCGGGGGGGTCGCGTTACAAGAGACCCAGTACTTC. The chain employs TRBV7-6 and TRBJ2-5; 8 positions match TRBD2. The CDR3 totals 17 residues. With V trimmed by 4 bases and J by 2 bases, 12 bases remained unmatched. The germline CDR1 and CDR2 sequences are SGHVS and FNYEAQ.

Note on this clone: Its ends do not fully match the called genes, so a read error is possible. The chain uses TRBV30 and TRBJ1-1; no definite D call. The CDR3 has 15 amino acids. CDR1 GTSNPN and CDR2 SVGIG come from the germline V gene (reference sequence). The CDR3 region is CLSNRAPLRNTEAFF. The CDR3 DNA is TGCCTCTCGAACCGGGCCCCCCTGAGGAACACTGAAGCTTTCTTT.

This chain links TRBV5-1 with TRBJ2-2; D is unresolved. The germline V gene encodes CDR1 SGHRS and CDR2 YFSETQ. Deletions cut 3 bases from V and 0 bases from J, with 6 bases between. CDR3 length equals 14 residues. CDR3 in amino acids: CASSSRSNTGELFF. Here the CDR3 DNA reads TGCGCCAGCAGCTCCCGTTCGAACACCGGGGAGCTGTTTTTT. The variable domain in full, completed from reference TRBV5-1 and TRBJ2-2, reads KAGVTQTPRYLIKTRGQQVTLSCSPISGHRSVSWYQQTPGQGLQFLFEYFSETQRNKGNFPGRFSGRQFSNSRSEMNVSTLELGDSALYLCASSSRSNTGELFFGEGSRLTVL.

The V gene is TRBV15, the J gene TRBJ1-4; 9 positions agree with TRBD1. The CDR3 length is 16 residues. The germline V gene has CDR1 LNHNV and CDR2 YYDKDF (reference sequence). The V gene end was trimmed by 3 bases and the J gene end by 6 bases; junction bases not matched to a gene: 8. In DNA form, the CDR3 reads TGTGCCACCAGCAGTTCCCTGGGGACAGGGCATGAAAAACTGTTTTTT. Protein: CATSSSLGTGHEKLFF.

The rearrangement joins TRBV6-5 to TRBJ2-1; possibly TRBD2 for D (6 bases). There are 13 residues in the CDR3. The V end was cut by 8 bases, the J end by 6 bases, with 14 bases between. Germline V lookup: CDR1 MNHEY, CDR2 SVGAGI. CDR3 region: CASAGRPTNEQFF. The CDR3 nucleotides read TGTGCCAGCGCGGGACGGCCAACCAATGAGCAGTTCTTC.

The gene calls are TRBV3-1 (or the pseudogene TRBV3-2) and TRBJ2-7; 11 positions match TRBD1. The germline V gene encodes CDR1 LGHDT and CDR2 YNNKEL (reference sequence). There are 14 residues in the CDR3. Trimming cost V 4 bases and J 7 bases; bases outside gene matches: 6. CDR3 region: CASSRGTGGGEQYF. The CDR3 DNA reads as TGTGCCAGCAGCCGGGGGACAGGGGGAGGAGAGCAGTACTTC.

V gene TRBV7-6 combines with J gene TRBJ2-3, with D unresolved. The ends were cut back, 1 base at V and 2 bases at J, with 10 bases in the middle. Germline CDR1 SGHVS, CDR2 FNYEAQ. The length of the CDR3 is 15 residues. CDR3 residues: CASSLEAIPTDTQYF. DNA for the CDR3: TGTGCCAGCAGCTTAGAGGCTATTCCCACAGATACGCAGTATTTT. The full variable domain, with the rest looked up from reference TRBV7-6 and TRBJ2-3, is GAGVSQSPRYKVTKRGQDVALRCDPISGHVSLYWYRQALGQGPEFLTYFNYEAQQDKSGLPNDRFSAERPEGSISTLTIQRTEQRDSAMYRCASSLEAIPTDTQYFGPGTRLTVL.

The chain carries TRBV4-3 and TRBJ2-6, with D perhaps being TRBD1 or TRBD2 (5 bases each). The V and J ends lost 6 bases and 1 base respectively, with 19 bases between them. The CDR3 is 18 amino acids. Looked up from germline, CDR1 is LGHNA and CDR2 is YSLEER. The CDR3 region has the DNA TGCGCCAGCAGTTCCGGGACGGGGACCTTATCTGGGGCCAACGTCCTGACTTTC. It yields the protein CASSSGTGTLSGANVLTF.